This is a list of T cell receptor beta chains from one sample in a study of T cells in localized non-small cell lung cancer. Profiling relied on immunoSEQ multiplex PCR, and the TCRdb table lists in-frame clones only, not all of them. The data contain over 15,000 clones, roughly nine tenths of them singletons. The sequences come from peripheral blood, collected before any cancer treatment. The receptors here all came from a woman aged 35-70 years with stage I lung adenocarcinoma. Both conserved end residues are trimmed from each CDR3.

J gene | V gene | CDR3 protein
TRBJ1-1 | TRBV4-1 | ASSQVGQGGTEAF
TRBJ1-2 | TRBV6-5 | ASSSSGGVGGYT
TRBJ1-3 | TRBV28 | ASSPPAGTTGNTIY
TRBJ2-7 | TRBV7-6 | ASSLAMDRKFGEQY
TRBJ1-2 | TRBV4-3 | ASSQAYRAVTNYGYT
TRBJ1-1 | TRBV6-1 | ASSRGLAEAF
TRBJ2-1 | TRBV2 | ASRGLAGEQF
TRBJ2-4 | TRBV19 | ASSTRDRAFFKNIQY
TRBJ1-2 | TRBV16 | ASSHEAGNYGYT
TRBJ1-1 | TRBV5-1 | ASSPLMGGTEAF
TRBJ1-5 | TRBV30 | ACTTGVDIYSNQPQH
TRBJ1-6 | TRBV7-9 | ASSSYLTGEALH
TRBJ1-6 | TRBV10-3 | AIAHEDNSPLH
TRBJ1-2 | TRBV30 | AWSMDYGYT
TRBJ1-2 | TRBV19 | ASSPRGQGGYGYT
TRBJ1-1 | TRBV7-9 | ASSLEGGYTEAF
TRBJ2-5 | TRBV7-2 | ASSLSGVQETQY
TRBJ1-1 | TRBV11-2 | ASSLAGTDTEAF
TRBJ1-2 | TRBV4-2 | ASSQDFMGSGGYT
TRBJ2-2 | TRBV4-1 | ASSPRSTQGAAGELF
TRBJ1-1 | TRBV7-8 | ASSPLARAEAF
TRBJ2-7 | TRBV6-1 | ASSLGQGRSYEQY
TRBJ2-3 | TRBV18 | ASSPQGFTDTQY
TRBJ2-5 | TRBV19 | ASSIAGNGETQY
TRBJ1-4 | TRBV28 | ASSLEDRGNEKLF
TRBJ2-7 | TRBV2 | AAHRLVYEQY
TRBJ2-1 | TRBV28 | ASSTALSGRDNEQF
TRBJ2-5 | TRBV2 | ASSEGVVY
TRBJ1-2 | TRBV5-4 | ASSPTGILNYGYT
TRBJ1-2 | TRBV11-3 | ASSLLNREYGYT
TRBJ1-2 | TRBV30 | AWTLQENGYT
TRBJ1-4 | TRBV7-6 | ASSLEAPGANNEKLF
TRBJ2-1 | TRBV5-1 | ASSLSGSNYEQF
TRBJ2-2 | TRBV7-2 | ASSLLQGWYTGELF
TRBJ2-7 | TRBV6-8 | ASSIPTSGLYEQY
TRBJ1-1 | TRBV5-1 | ASRMNTEAF
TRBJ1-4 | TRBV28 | ASNQQSNEKLF
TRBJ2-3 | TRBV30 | AWRTQGLAGSDTQY
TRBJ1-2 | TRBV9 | ASSVGWQGSGYT
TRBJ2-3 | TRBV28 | ASSSGLAGETDTQY
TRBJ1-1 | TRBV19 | ASRVQGLDTEAF
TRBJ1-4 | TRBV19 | ASSIAGEKLF
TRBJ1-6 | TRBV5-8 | ASSTRGRRNSPLH
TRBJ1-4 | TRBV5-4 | ASSRAASNEKLF
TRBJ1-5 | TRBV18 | ASSPPGQPQPQH
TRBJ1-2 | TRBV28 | ASSSTNYGYT
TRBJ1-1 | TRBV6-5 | ASTSGQGGTEAF
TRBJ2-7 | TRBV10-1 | ASRTSGRETYEQY
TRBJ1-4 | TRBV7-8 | ASSLGLGRTNEKLF
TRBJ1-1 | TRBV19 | ASSGQGTEAF
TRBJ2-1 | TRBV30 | AWSVVLAQYNEQF
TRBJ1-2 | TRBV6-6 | ASSYEAARNYGYT
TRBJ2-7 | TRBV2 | ASSEYYLYEQY
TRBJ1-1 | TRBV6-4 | ASSPAGTTEAF
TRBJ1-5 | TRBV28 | ASSLIQGSNQPQH
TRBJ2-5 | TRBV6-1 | ASNPGLASQETQY
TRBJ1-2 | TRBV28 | ASSPRYFRDRAYGYT
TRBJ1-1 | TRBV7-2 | ASSLGFGYTEAF
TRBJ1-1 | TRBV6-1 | ASSARQWSTEAF
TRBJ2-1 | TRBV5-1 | ASNTYNEQF